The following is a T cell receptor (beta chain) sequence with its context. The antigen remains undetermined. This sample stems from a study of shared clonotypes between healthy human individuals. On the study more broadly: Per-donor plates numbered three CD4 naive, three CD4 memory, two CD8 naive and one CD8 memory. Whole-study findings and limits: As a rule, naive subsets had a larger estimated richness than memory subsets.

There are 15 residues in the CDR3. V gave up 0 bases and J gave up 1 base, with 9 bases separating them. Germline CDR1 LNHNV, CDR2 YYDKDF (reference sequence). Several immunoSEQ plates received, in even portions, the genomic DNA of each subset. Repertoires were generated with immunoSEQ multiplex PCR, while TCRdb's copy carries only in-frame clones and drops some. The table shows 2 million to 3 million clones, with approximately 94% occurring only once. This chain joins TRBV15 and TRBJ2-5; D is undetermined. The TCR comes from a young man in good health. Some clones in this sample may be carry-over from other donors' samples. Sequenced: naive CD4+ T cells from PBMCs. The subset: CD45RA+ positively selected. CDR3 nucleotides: TGTGCCACCAGCAGAGATGGGCGGTTCCAAGAGACCCAGTACTTC. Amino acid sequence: CATSRDGRFQETQYF.